This record covers a single TCR beta chain. This sample is drawn from a study of T cell changes during pregnancy in multiple sclerosis. The method was immunoSEQ multiplex PCR; TCRdb's version includes in-frame clones alone and lacks a portion of them. The table has 93,000 or so clones, about 91% seen once. The CDR3 consists of 16 residues. The germline CDR1 and CDR2 sequences are MNHEY and SMNVEV (reference sequence). After removal of 2 bases from V and 2 bases from J, the junction contained 8 bases not matched to a gene. This clonotype was sampled from a female donor with multiple sclerosis, enrolled in a pregnancy study. Here the sequenced sample was peripheral blood, taken after pregnancy. The chain recombines TRBV27 with TRBJ2-7; 8 bases map to TRBD1. The CDR3 nucleotides are TGTGCCAGCAGTTTAGGACAGGGCGCCCGTACCTACGAGCAGTACTTC. Translated: CASSLGQGARTYEQYF.